The 6 T cell receptor beta chains below were found in one sample sequenced in a study of T cell responses to AZD1222 COVID-19 vaccine. Profiling relied on immunoSEQ multiplex PCR, and the TCRdb table lists in-frame clones only, not all of them. The sample records 150,000 to 200,000 clones, 91% being singletons. The specimen was peripheral blood, collected 28 days after the second AZD1222 dose. These receptors were taken from an adult who received the AZD1222 COVID-19 vaccine.

J is TRBJ2-5 and V is TRBV2, with D perhaps TRBD1 (5 bases). Trimming cost V 3 bases and J 0 bases, with 8 bases left between them. Germline V gene lookup returns CDR1 SNHLY and CDR2 FYNNEI. The CDR3 runs to 14 residues. The CDR3 DNA sequence: TGTGCCAGCAGTGATCCAGGGAACCAAGAGACCCAGTACTTC. This encodes CASSDPGNQETQYF.

The chain couples TRBV7-9 to TRBJ1-3; D is unclear. The CDR3 has 14 residues. V was clipped by 4 bases and J by 8 bases, with 15 bases between them. Germline CDR1 SEHNR, CDR2 FQNEAQ (reference sequence). The CDR3 DNA reads as TGTGCCAGCAGCTCCCAATCGGGAGGCGACACCATATATTTT. Translation: CASSSQSGGDTIYF.

The CDR3 sequence is CASGLSPDPRNQPQHF. In nucleotides, the CDR3 is TGTGCTAGTGGTTTGTCTCCGGACCCTAGGAATCAGCCCCAGCATTTT. The V gene is TRBV12-5, the J gene TRBJ1-5; D gene unclear. CDR1 LGHNT and CDR2 FRNRAP come from the germline V gene. CDR3 length equals 16 residues. V was clipped by 2 bases and J by 4 bases, with 15 bases between them.

The CDR3 loop reads CASSQPGGYEQYF. The DNA of the CDR3 is TGTGCCAGCAGCCAGCCGGGGGGCTACGAGCAGTACTTC. The V call is TRBV14, the J call TRBJ2-7; 7 nucleotides agree with TRBD2. The V segment lost 3 bases and the J segment 3 bases; nucleotides outside the gene matches: 2. The germline gives CDR1 SGHDN, CDR2 FVKESK. The CDR3 has 13 residues.

V gene TRBV14 combines with J gene TRBJ2-7; D is ambiguous. Germline V CDR1 and CDR2: SGHDN, FVKESK. The V gene lost 4 bases and the J gene lost 9 bases, with 19 bases spanning the gap. CDR3 length: 14 amino acids. CDR3 amino acids: CASSPDPPGQRQYF. DNA for the CDR3: TGTGCCAGCAGCCCAGATCCCCCAGGCCAGAGGCAGTACTTC. The complete variable domain, with remaining parts taken from reference TRBV14 and TRBJ2-7, reads EAGVTQFPSHSVIEKGQTVTLRCDPISGHDNLYWYRRVMGKEIKFLLHFVKESKQDESGMPNNRFLAERTGGTYSTLKVQPAELEDSGVYFCASSPDPPGQRQYFGPGTRLTVT.

The genes are TRBV6-5 and TRBJ2-7; TRBD2 might be the D (5 bases). With 6 bases removed from V and 2 bases from J, the gap between germline ends came to 14 bases. Germline V CDR1 and CDR2: MNHEY, SVGAGI. The length of the CDR3 is 14 residues. The CDR3 nucleotides are TGTGCCAGCAGCCCCCTTGAGCGGCCCTACGAGCAGTACTTC. Protein sequence: CASSPLERPYEQYF.